This section outlines one T cell receptor beta chain sequence together with its context. Which antigen it targets is not known. An end of the junction does not agree with germline; a read error may underlie this. Whole blood was collected in K2EDTA tubes by collaborating institutions according to the institutions' own protocols. For TCRbeta analysis, collaborator samples were shipped as frozen whole blood, as isolated PBMCs, or as DNA extracted from either sample type. From its cysteine to its phenylalanine, the CDR3 spans 12 amino acids. Only CDR3 DNA remains: 36 bases, in frame from the first base. Reading the germline V gene gives CDR1 MNHEY and CDR2 SVGEGT. The data were obtained in a study of blood T cell repertoires in COVID-19 (dated by TCRdb to the early 2020s). About the full investigation: Samples from collaborators originated in the United States, Italy and Spain and spanned both the acute and convalescent phases of COVID-19. The samples were drawn from the first 160 participants of the ongoing ImmuneRACE study and from under 1,500 subjects provided by 6 global collaborators. The sample metadata nearly always contained a de-identified subject ID, COVID-19 status, age in years and sex. Deeply sampled blood TCRbeta repertoires from subjects exposed to, actively infected with, or recovered from COVID-19 were included in the dataset. Where HLA class I and class II types were available, the types were taken from metadata supplied by the sample provider, not from assay-based typing. The material from the prospective study consisted of cDNA or gDNA derived from T cells, B-cell-depleted T cells, or PBMCs. The repertoires were released in a freely available public database intended as a resource for research on the immune response to SARS-CoV-2.

TCRbeta CDR3 regions were amplified from genomic DNA by means of the immunoSEQ Assay, a bias-controlled multiplex PCR. On the authors' methods: Within the assay, amplification of reference gene primers was used to estimate how many nucleated cells each sample contained. Sequence reads were collapsed and filtered to measure the absolute abundance of every unique TCRbeta CDR3 rearrangement. Productive Simpson clonality was computed per sample as the square root of Simpson's diversity index over productive rearrangements. This is the immuneACCESS table as TCRdb keeps it, with only in-frame sequences that have V and J called. A part of the clones is gone; compared with another copy, unresolved V genes explain less than half, and the rest is unexplained. V, J and clone size derive from that table, while D and trimming were established from the DNA sequence. The sample profile shows around 300,000 clones; around 80% of them were found once. The ten largest clones add up to approximately 3% of the sample.

Beyond this particular receptor, the publication reports: The amount of clinical and demographic metadata varied by source and participant and was provided uncurated.

The sequenced sample consisted of peripheral blood. The V gene is TRBV6-2 or TRBV6-3 and the J gene is TRBJ2-1, with TRBD1 as a weak D call on 6 bases. The TCR sequence derives from a man younger than 40 with active or convalescent COVID-19. In nucleotide form, the sequence is TGTGCCAGCAGTTACATCCGGACAGCGGCACTCTTC. This encodes CASSYIRTAALF.